Following are 8 T cell receptor beta chains from one sample sequenced in a study of immune cell composition in non-small cell lung cancer. Method: immunoSEQ multiplex PCR; TCRdb's copy keeps in-frame clones and lacks some. The sample yields about 4,000 clones, around 79% seen once. The material sequenced was lung tumor tissue. Receptors were obtained from a human donor with non-small cell lung cancer.

This CDR3 is CASSLAGESLTEAFF. CDR3 DNA sequence: TGTGCCAGCAGTCTAGCGGGGGAGTCTCTCACTGAAGCTTTCTTT. The rearrangement joins TRBV6-4 to TRBJ1-1; possible D gene TRBD1, 5 bases. This CDR3 has 15 amino acids. Germline V gene data show CDR1 as MRHNA and CDR2 as SNTAGT. V dropped 5 bases and J dropped 4 bases, with 17 bases sitting between them.

This clone occurred a few times. Sequence at one end of the junction differs from germline and may be a read error. The chain combines TRBV7-7 with TRBJ2-7; 7 nucleotides agree with TRBD1. Germline CDR1 SSHAT, CDR2 FNYEAQ (reference sequence). The CDR3 loop spans 13 amino acids. The CDR3 DNA sequence: TGTGCTAGCAGCTTGGACAGGTTCGATGAGCAGTACTTC. It codes for CASSLDRFDEQYF.

V is TRBV7-9 and J is TRBJ2-7, with TRBD2 as a possible D gene (6 bases). The CDR3 totals 17 residues. Germline values: CDR1 SEHNR, CDR2 FQNEAQ (reference sequence). V was pared by 3 bases and J by 0 bases, with 18 bases between. The CDR3 sequence is CASSFKVEGRFSYEQYF. Written as DNA, the CDR3 is TGTGCCAGCAGCTTCAAAGTGGAGGGCCGTTTCTCCTACGAGCAGTACTTC. The complete variable domain, with remaining parts taken from reference TRBV7-9 and TRBJ2-7, reads DTGVSQNPRHKITKRGQNVTFRCDPISEHNRLYWYRQTLGQGPEFLTYFQNEAQLEKSRLLSDRFSAERPKGSFSTLEIQRTEQGDSAMYLCASSFKVEGRFSYEQYFGPGTRLTVT.

A note on this clone: The junction does not match germline at one end; this may be a read error. The chain uses TRBV28 and TRBJ2-7; D is possibly TRBD2 (5 bases). Germline V CDR1 and CDR2: MDHEN, SYDVKM. The CDR3 spans 14 residues. This CDR3 is CATSLLRRFWEQYF. CDR3 in DNA: TGTGCCACCAGTTTATTACGGAGGTTCTGGGAGCAGTACTTC.

This clone is termed medium-sized. The chain has TRBV19 and TRBJ2-7; 7 bases line up with TRBD2. This CDR3 has 14 residues. Trimming removed 6 bases from V and 2 bases from J; junction bases left unmatched: 7. Germline values: CDR1 LNHDA, CDR2 SQIVND (reference sequence). CDR3 sequence: CASRDTGGAYEQYF. Written as DNA, the CDR3 is TGTGCCAGTAGGGACACGGGGGGAGCCTACGAGCAGTACTTC.

Only one count was recorded for this clone. This chain connects TRBV10-3 to TRBJ1-5; D gene uncertain. The CDR3 has 14 amino acids. Germline V gene lookup returns CDR1 ENHRY and CDR2 SYGVKD. The V and J ends lost 4 bases and 0 bases respectively, with 7 bases between them. CDR3 DNA: TGTGCCATCAGTGTAGGGTTTAGCAATCAGCCCCAGCATTTT. It translates to CAISVGFSNQPQHF.

V usage is TRBV19 and J usage is TRBJ1-2, with TRBD1 matching over 8 bases. The CDR3 has 15 residues. Trimming at V came to 7 bases and at J to 1 base, leaving 8 bases not matched to a gene. Germline V gives CDR1 LNHDA, CDR2 SQIVND (reference sequence). CDR3 nucleotide sequence: TGTGCCAGTAATTGGCGGACAGGGCTTAACTATGGCTACACCTTC. It yields the protein CASNWRTGLNYGYTF.

J is TRBJ1-1 and V is TRBV5-1; no definite D call. In germline, CDR1 is SGHRS, CDR2 YFSETQ. The length of the CDR3 is 14 residues. V was shortened by 0 bases and J by 5 bases, with 11 bases between the two germline ends. Written as DNA, the CDR3 is TGCGCCAGCAGCTTGGACCCGGGTTTGACTGAAGCTTTCTTT. It translates to CASSLDPGLTEAFF.